This T cell receptor beta chain appears in the sequencing data of a study of OX40 agonist ivuxolimab in advanced cancers. Study context: The mean age was approximately 56 years, ranging from about 20 to 79, with more than 70% of participants male. Earlier anti-PD-1, anti-PD-L1 or anti-CTLA-4 therapy was permitted; 35% to 50% had received some.

Regarding this clone: Antigen: not known.

The V and J ends lost 8 bases and 2 bases respectively, with 15 bases between them. The length of the CDR3 is 15 residues. Germline CDR1 reads LNHDA; CDR2 reads SQIVND (reference sequence). The data were produced by immunoSEQ multiplex PCR, yet TCRdb's version contains in-frame clones alone and is incomplete. The data contain some 37,000 clones, roughly 82% of them singletons. Study conclusions and caveats: CD8+ T cells (on average) carried more expanded clones than CD4+ T cells.

This sequence was found in an adult with an advanced solid tumor such as melanoma, head and neck, liver or kidney cancer. The source material was CD4+ or CD8+ T cells sorted from blood, sampled in a trial of the OX40 agonist ivuxolimab. The chain uses TRBV19 and TRBJ2-2, with D possibly called TRBD1 or TRBD2 (5 bases each). The CDR3 loop reads CASGGRVFNTGELFF. The CDR3 DNA reads TGTGCCAGTGGGGGAAGGGTCTTCAACACCGGGGAGCTGTTTTTT.